These 23 T cell receptor beta chains were sequenced from one sample in a study of CD8 T cells in Susac syndrome. The RNA input was roughly 0.45 to 1 ug, and it was reverse transcribed with random hexamers. TCRdb reanalysed the immunoSEQ multiplex PCR reads using MiXCR and keeps one entry per CDR3 protein. The sample holds 250,000 to 300,000 distinct CDR3 sequences; 70% to 90% are singletons and the top ten take less than 0.2%. Sequencing used CD8+ T cells from PBMCs. Every receptor here comes from a human donor with multiple sclerosis.

The rearrangement links TRBV28 to TRBJ1-2; 7 bases are shared with TRBD1. The V segment lost 3 bases and the J segment 8 bases; nucleotides outside the gene matches: 9. This CDR3 region has 14 residues. Per the germline V gene, CDR1 is MDHEN and CDR2 is SYDVKM. This chain's CDR3 is CASSFVEGAWGYTF. The CDR3 DNA reads TGTGCCAGCAGTTTCGTAGAGGGGGCTTGGGGCTACACCTTC.

This chain uses TRBV5-4 with TRBJ1-2; D possibly corresponds to TRBD1 (5 bases). Deletions cut 1 base from V and 3 bases from J, with 16 bases between. The CDR3 extends over 16 amino acids. CDR1 and CDR2 (germline): SGHNT, YYREEE (reference sequence). CDR3 residues: CASSLRQGKGDYGYTF. The DNA for the CDR3 is TGTGCCAGCAGCTTGCGGCAGGGCAAAGGGGACTATGGCTACACCTTC.

This clonotype was detected a few times. The rearrangement uses TRBV6-1 and TRBJ1-6, with no clear D. The germline V gene has CDR1 MNHNS and CDR2 SASEGT. Deletions cut 5 bases from V and 10 bases from J, with 9 bases between. The CDR3 covers 12 residues. This chain's CDR3 is CASSSLGSPLHF. The DNA for the CDR3 is TGTGCCAGCAGTTCCCTCGGGTCACCCCTCCACTTT.

This chain uses TRBV7-2 with TRBJ2-1; D is perhaps TRBD2 (5 bases). CDR1 and CDR2 (germline): SGHTA, FQGNSA. The CDR3 contains 14 residues. With 2 bases removed from V and 6 bases from J, the gap between germline ends came to 11 bases. The CDR3 coding sequence is TGTGCCAGCAGCTTACAGGACTGGTCCAATGAGCAGTTCTTC. As protein: CASSLQDWSNEQFF.

The genes are TRBV7-9 and TRBJ2-1, with 7 positions matching TRBD1. The germline V gene has CDR1 SEHNR and CDR2 FQNEAQ (reference sequence). The CDR3 has 14 residues. Germline trimming cut 5 bases from V and 6 bases from J; bases unmatched to any gene: 7. CDR3 coding DNA: TGTGCCAGCAGCCTCTCAGGGACAGCCAATGAGCAGTTCTTC. Its translation is CASSLSGTANEQFF.

In its sample, this clonotype was seen a few times. This chain connects TRBV25-1 to TRBJ2-4, with TRBD1 matching over 8 bases. This CDR3 contains 12 residues. Germline V CDR1 and CDR2: MGHDK, SYGVNS. Losses at the gene ends were 3 bases for V and 16 bases for J; bases not matched to a gene: 8. The CDR3 DNA sequence: TGTGCCAGCAGTGACCCCGGGACAGGCGCTTACTTC. Its protein is CASSDPGTGAYF.

The rearrangement links TRBV4-1 to TRBJ1-6; no clear D. The CDR3 length is 15 residues. V was cut by 5 bases and J by 7 bases, with 15 bases left in between. Germline V CDR1 and CDR2: MGHRA, YSYEKL. CDR3 DNA: TGCGCCAGCAGCTTAGCTGAGGGCTCGAATTCACCCCTCCACTTT. Translating gives CASSLAEGSNSPLHF.

V usage is TRBV27 and J usage is TRBJ1-1; possible D gene TRBD1, 5 bases. CDR1 and CDR2 from the germline V gene are MNHEY and SMNVEV (reference sequence). This CDR3 has 13 residues. Trimming shortened V by 8 bases and J by 5 bases, and 15 bases separated the two germline ends. CDR3 sequence reads: CASRREGLTEAFF. CDR3 sequence (DNA): TGTGCCAGCCGAAGGGAGGGGCTTACTGAAGCTTTCTTT.

The chain's CDR3 is CASVGQGITGANVLTF. CDR3 nucleotides: TGTGCCAGCGTGGGACAGGGTATAACTGGGGCCAACGTCCTGACTTTC. The chain couples TRBV28 to TRBJ2-6, with 9 bases fitting TRBD1. Germline loops: CDR1 MDHEN, CDR2 SYDVKM. The CDR3 spans 16 residues. Losses at the gene ends were 8 bases for V and 2 bases for J; bases not matched to a gene: 7.

The genes are TRBV20-1 and TRBJ2-1; 8 bases fit TRBD2. CDR1 DFQATT and CDR2 SNEGSKA come from the germline V gene (reference sequence). The CDR3 is 14 amino acids. The CDR3 bases are TGCACCCCGGGACTAGTGGCGTCCTACAATGAGCAGTTCTTC. Encoded protein: CTPGLVASYNEQFF.

This clonotype was seen a single time. Sequence at one end of the junction differs from germline and may be a read error. This rearrangement joins TRBV12-3 or TRBV12-4 to TRBJ2-1; maybe TRBD1 (6 bases). This CDR3 contains 12 residues. The DNA for the CDR3 is TGTGCCAGCAGTTTGGGCCTAGCTCAGGGGTCATTC. It is translated as CASSLGLAQGSF.

This clonotype showed up just a few times. This chain connects TRBV12-3 or TRBV12-4 to TRBJ2-7; the D gene is possibly TRBD2 (6 bases). V was pared by 2 bases and J by 6 bases, with 11 bases between. This CDR3 has 13 amino acids. The CDR3 region is CASSLPGLGEQYF. CDR3 bases: TGTGCCAGCAGTTTACCGGGACTGGGCGAGCAGTACTTC.

There are a few counts of this clonotype. This chain connects TRBV7-3 to TRBJ2-3; no clear D. Trimming took off 0 bases at V and 0 bases at J, with 7 bases between the two ends. This CDR3 contains 15 residues. The germline CDR1 and CDR2 sequences are SGHTA and FQGTGA. The CDR3 region is CASSLTSASTDTQYF. CDR3 in DNA: TGTGCCAGCAGCTTAACGTCAGCTAGCACAGATACGCAGTATTTT.

The CDR3 sequence: CASSQDGVTYEQYF. As DNA, the CDR3 is TGTGCCAGCAGCCAAGACGGGGTAACCTACGAGCAGTACTTC. The chain carries TRBV7-3 and TRBJ2-7; possible D gene TRBD2, 5 bases. The V end lost 5 bases, the J end lost 2 bases, and 13 bases lay between the germline ends. Germline-derived CDR1 and CDR2 are SGHTA and FQGTGA. This CDR3 has 14 residues.

The chain is built from TRBV9 and TRBJ1-1; D is ambiguous. The V gene lost 2 bases and the J gene lost 4 bases, with 9 bases spanning the gap. Per the germline V gene, CDR1 is SGDLS and CDR2 is YYNGEE. This CDR3 is 13 amino acids long. The CDR3 nucleotides read TGTGCCAGCAGCGTCGCCCAACTCACTGAAGCTTTCTTT. Translating it yields CASSVAQLTEAFF.

V gene TRBV11-2 combines with J gene TRBJ2-2; 7 bases are shared with TRBD1. The V segment lost 3 bases and the J segment 0 bases; nucleotides outside the gene matches: 7. CDR1 SGHAT and CDR2 FQNNGV come from the germline V gene. The CDR3 covers 17 residues. The DNA for the CDR3 is TGTGCCAGCAGCTTTCCGACAGGGCTATCGAACACCGGGGAGCTGTTTTTT. Its protein is CASSFPTGLSNTGELFF. Full variable domain (remainder filled in from reference TRBV11-2 and TRBJ2-2): EAGVAQSPRYKIIEKRQSVAFWCNPISGHATLYWYQQILGQGPKLLIQFQNNGVVDDSQLPKDRFSAERLKGVDSTLKIQPAKLEDSAVYLCASSFPTGLSNTGELFFGEGSRLTVL.

The chain is built from TRBV28 and TRBJ2-1, with 9 bases that match TRBD2. The junction had 10 bases not matched to a gene; V was cut back by 4 bases and J by 3 bases. CDR1 is MDHEN and CDR2 is SYDVKM in the germline V gene. The CDR3 loop spans 17 amino acids. The CDR3 sequence is CASSSILAGDVYNEQFF. The CDR3 DNA follows: TGTGCCAGCAGTTCCATCTTAGCGGGAGACGTCTACAATGAGCAGTTCTTC. Combining the CDR3 with reference TRBV28 and TRBJ2-1 gives the whole variable domain DVKVTQSSRYLVKRTGEKVFLECVQDMDHENMFWYRQDPGLGLRLIYFSYDVKMKEKGDIPEGYSVSREKKERFSLILESASTNQTSMYLCASSSILAGDVYNEQFFGPGTRLTVL.

The gene calls are TRBV10-3 and TRBJ1-2; D is unresolved. Per germline, CDR1 ENHRY and CDR2 SYGVKD. The CDR3 covers 14 residues. V lost 0 bases and J 6 bases, leaving 11 bases between the germline ends. CDR3 protein: CAISESDRTNGYTF. As DNA, the CDR3 is TGTGCCATCAGTGAGTCGGATCGCACTAATGGCTACACCTTC.

The rearrangement joins TRBV20-1 to TRBJ2-1; 11 bases agree with TRBD2. This CDR3 is 15 amino acids long. The germline CDR1 and CDR2 sequences are DFQATT and SNEGSKA (reference sequence). The J segment lost 4 bases and the V segment lost 3 bases, leaving 5 bases of the junction unmatched. This CDR3 is CSASQTSGIYNEQFF. DNA of the CDR3: TGCAGTGCTAGCCAGACTAGCGGGATATACAATGAGCAGTTCTTC.

The CDR3 region is CASSPGPRWNNEQFF. Written as DNA, the CDR3 is TGTGCCAGCAGCCCAGGTCCGCGGTGGAACAATGAGCAGTTCTTC. The chain uses TRBV9 and TRBJ2-1; the D is unclear. The CDR3 covers 15 residues. Germline CDR1 reads SGDLS; CDR2 reads YYNGEE. Trimming cost V 4 bases and J 5 bases, with 16 bases left between them.

The chain carries TRBV7-9 and TRBJ2-3; D may be TRBD1 (6 bases). Germline values: CDR1 SEHNR, CDR2 FQNEAQ (reference sequence). This CDR3 is built from 15 residues. V was clipped by 5 bases and J by 5 bases, with 17 bases between them. CDR3 amino acids: CASSPAQDSLDTQYF. CDR3 DNA sequence: TGTGCCAGCAGCCCGGCCCAGGACAGTTTAGATACGCAGTATTTT.

The chain combines TRBV15 with TRBJ1-6; D remains ambiguous. Germline V CDR1 and CDR2: LNHNV, YYDKDF (reference sequence). V gave up 2 bases and J gave up 0 bases, with 11 bases separating them. This CDR3 spans 17 amino acids. Written as DNA, the CDR3 is TGTGCCACCAGCAGAAAAATCGAGATCTCCTATAATTCACCCCTCCACTTT. Translating gives CATSRKIEISYNSPLHF.

This chain connects TRBV19 to TRBJ2-1; TRBD2 matches 10 bases. V gave up 2 bases and J gave up 9 bases; unmatched junction bases: 7. This CDR3 has 15 amino acids. Germline-derived CDR1 and CDR2 are LNHDA and SQIVND (reference sequence). DNA of the CDR3: TGTGCCAGTAGTATAAGTAGCGGGAGGACTAGTGAGCAGTTCTTC. Its translation: CASSISSGRTSEQFF.